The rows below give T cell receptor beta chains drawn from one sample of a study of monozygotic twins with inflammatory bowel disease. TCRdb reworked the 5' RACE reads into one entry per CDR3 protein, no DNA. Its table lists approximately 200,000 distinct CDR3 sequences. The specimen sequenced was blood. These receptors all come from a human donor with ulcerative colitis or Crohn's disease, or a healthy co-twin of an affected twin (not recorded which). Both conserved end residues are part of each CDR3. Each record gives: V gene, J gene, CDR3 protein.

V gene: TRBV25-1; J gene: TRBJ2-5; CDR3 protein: CASSEWTSAGETQYF
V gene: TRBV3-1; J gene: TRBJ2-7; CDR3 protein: CASSQDWGFGEQYF
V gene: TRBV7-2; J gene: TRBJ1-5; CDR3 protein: CASSIRQGDQPQHF
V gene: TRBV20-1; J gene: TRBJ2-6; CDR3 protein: CSALASGSGANVLTF
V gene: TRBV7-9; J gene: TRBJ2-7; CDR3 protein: CASSLLGVGAENEQYF
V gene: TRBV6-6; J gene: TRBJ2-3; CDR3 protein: CASSYSLDTQYF
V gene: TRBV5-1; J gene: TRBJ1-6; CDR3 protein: CASSLGTGGNSPLHF
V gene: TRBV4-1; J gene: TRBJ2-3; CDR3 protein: CASSQAALRESGEDTQYF
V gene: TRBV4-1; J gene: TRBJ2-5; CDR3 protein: CASSQARVASGLTQYF
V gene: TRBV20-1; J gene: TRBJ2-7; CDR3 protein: CSAILWTGDDEQYF
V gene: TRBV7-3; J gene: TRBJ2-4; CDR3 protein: CASSPMTPNLAKNIQYF
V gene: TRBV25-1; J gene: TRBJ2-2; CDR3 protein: CASSEDRNTGELFF
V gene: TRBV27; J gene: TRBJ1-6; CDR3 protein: CASSPIGGQGNSPLHF
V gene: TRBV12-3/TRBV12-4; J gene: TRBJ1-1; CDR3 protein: CASRFFETEAFF
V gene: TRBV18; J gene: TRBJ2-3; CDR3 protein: CASSPLGLGTDTQYF
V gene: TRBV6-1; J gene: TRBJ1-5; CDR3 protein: CASSQTSRSNQPQHF